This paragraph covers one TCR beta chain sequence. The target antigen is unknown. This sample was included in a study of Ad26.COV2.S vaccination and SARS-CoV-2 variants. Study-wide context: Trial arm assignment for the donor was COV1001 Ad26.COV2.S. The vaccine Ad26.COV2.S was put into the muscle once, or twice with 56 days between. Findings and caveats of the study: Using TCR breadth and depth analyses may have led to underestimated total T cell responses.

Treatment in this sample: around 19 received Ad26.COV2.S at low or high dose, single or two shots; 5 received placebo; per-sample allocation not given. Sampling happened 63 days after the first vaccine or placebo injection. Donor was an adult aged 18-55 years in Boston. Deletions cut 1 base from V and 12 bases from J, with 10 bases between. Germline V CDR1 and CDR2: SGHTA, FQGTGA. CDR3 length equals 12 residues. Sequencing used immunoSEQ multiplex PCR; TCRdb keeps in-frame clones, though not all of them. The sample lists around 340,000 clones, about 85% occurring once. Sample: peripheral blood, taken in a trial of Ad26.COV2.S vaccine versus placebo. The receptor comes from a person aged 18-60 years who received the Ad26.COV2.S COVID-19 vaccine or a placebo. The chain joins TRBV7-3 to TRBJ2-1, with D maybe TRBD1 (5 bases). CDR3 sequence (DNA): TGTGCCAGCAGCTTAATGGACAAGGGGCAGTTCTTC. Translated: CASSLMDKGQFF. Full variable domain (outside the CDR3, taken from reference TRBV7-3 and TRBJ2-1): GAGVSQTPSNKVTEKGKYVELRCDPISGHTALYWYRQSLGQGPEFLIYFQGTGAADDSGLPNDRFFAVRPEGSVSTLKIQRTERGDSAVYLCASSLMDKGQFFGPGTRLTVL.